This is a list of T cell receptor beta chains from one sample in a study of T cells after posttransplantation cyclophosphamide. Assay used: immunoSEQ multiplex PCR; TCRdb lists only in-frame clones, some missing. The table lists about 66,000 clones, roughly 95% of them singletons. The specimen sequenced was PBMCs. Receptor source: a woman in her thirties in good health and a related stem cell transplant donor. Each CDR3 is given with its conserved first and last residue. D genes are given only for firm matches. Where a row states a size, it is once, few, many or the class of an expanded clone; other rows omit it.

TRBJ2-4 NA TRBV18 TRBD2 TGTGCCAGCTCACCCTTGGGAGGGAGCGAAAACATTCAGTACTTC CASSPLGGSENIQYF
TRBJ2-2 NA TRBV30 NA TGTGCCTGGAGGGGGGGACGGAAAAACACCGGGGAGCTGTTTTTT CAWRGGRKNTGELFF
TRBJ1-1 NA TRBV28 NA TGTGCCAGCAGTTTCTCTCAGGGGCGGGGGAACACTGAAGCTTTCTTT CASSFSQGRGNTEAFF
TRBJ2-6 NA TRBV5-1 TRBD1 TGCGCCAGCACACGGACAGGGTCTGGGGCCAACGTCCTGACTTTC CASTRTGSGANVLTF
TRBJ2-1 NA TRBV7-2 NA TGTGCCAGCAGAGGGGTGGGGTACAATGAGCAGTTCTTC CASRGVGYNEQFF
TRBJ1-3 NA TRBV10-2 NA TGCGCCAGCAGTGAGCGGTCAGGAGGTCCTGGAAACACCATATATTTT CASSERSGGPGNTIYF
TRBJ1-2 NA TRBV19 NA TGTGCCAGTAGGATGATGGCGAACATTAACTATGGCTACACCTTC CASRMMANINYGYTF
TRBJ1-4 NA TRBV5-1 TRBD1 TGCGCCAGCAGCTTAGGGGGACAGCGCGAAAAACTGTTTTTT CASSLGGQREKLFF
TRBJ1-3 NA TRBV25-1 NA TGTGCCAGCAGTGACCGACACTCAACAGGAAACACCATATATTTT CASSDRHSTGNTIYF
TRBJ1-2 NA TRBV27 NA TGTGCCAGCCGAGACCGAGGTGTGAGGAATGGCTACACCTTC CASRDRGVRNGYTF
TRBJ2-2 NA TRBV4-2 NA TGTGCCAGCAGCCCGATACCGTCATATTCCGGGGAGCTGTTTTTT CASSPIPSYSGELFF
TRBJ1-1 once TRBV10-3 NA TGTGCCATCAGTGCATGGGGGGATGCGGAAGCTTTCTTT CAISAWGDAEAFF
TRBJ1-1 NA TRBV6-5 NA TGTGCCAGCAGAGAGACACAGAACACTGAAGCTTTCTTT CASRETQNTEAFF
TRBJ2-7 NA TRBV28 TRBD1 TGTGCCAGCAGTTTGTGGGACAGGGCCTACGAGCAGTACTTC CASSLWDRAYEQYF
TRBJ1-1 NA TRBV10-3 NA TGTGCCATCAGTGGCAGGGGTCTTAACACTGAAGCTTTCTTT CAISGRGLNTEAFF
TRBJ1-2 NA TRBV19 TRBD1 TGTGCCAGTACCCACAGGGGATATGGCTACACCTTC CASTHRGYGYTF
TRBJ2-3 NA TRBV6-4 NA TGTGCCAGCAGTGACTCGGGGGGGGGCGAGACAGATACGCAGTATTTT CASSDSGGGETDTQYF
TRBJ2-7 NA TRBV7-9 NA TGTGCCAGCAGCCCCGTCTCCTACGAGCAGTACTTC CASSPVSYEQYF
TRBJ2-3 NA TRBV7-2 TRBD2 TGTGCCAGCAGCTTAGGGAGAGCGGGGGGGCCAGATACGCAGTATTTT CASSLGRAGGPDTQYF
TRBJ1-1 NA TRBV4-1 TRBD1 TGCGCCAGCAGCCGATCCATGACCGGGACAGGGGTCACTGAAGCTTTCTTT CASSRSMTGTGVTEAFF
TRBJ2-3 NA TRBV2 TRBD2 TGTGCCAGCAGGATACTAGCGGGGGACACACGTACGCAGTATTTT CASRILAGDTRTQYF
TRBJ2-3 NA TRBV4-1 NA TGCGCCAGCAGCCAGGAACGGGCCCAAACTAGCACAGATACGCAGTATTTT CASSQERAQTSTDTQYF
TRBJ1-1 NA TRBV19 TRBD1 TGTGCCAGTAGTCCCATCGGACAGGGCACTGAAGCTTTCTTT CASSPIGQGTEAFF
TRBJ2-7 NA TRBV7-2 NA TGTGCCAGCAGCTTAAAGGTGCCCTCCTACGAGCAGTACTTC CASSLKVPSYEQYF
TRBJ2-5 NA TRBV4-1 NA TGCGCCAGCAGCCAAGCGTTAAAGGAGACCCAGTACTTC CASSQALKETQYF
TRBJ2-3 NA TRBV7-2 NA TGTGCCAGCAGCTTAGCACGGGGGCGCCCAGATACGCAGTATTTT CASSLARGRPDTQYF
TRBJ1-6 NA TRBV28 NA TGTGCCAGCAGTTATGGGAGGCCTGACCACTCCTATAATTCACCCCTCCACTTT CASSYGRPDHSYNSPLHF
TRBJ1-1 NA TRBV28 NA TGTGCCAGCAGCTCATGGGGGGAGCGCACTGAAGCTTTCTTT CASSSWGERTEAFF
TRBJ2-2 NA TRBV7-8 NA TGTGCCAGCAGCTCGAGGGAGAACACCGGGGAGCTGTTTTTT CASSSRENTGELFF
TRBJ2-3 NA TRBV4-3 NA TGCGCCAGCAGCCAGCCAGGGGCAGATACGCAGTATTTT CASSQPGADTQYF
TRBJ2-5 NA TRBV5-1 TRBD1 TGCGCCAGCAGTGGGTCGGCGGACAGGGAAGAGACCCAGTACTTC CASSGSADREETQYF
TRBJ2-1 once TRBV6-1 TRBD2 TGTGCCAGCAGTCCCACTAGCGGGGGATACAATGAGCAGTTCTTC CASSPTSGGYNEQFF
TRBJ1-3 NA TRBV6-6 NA TGTGCCAGCAGTTACCGGCCTGGAAACACCATATATTTT CASSYRPGNTIYF
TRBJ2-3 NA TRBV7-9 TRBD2 TGTGCCAGCAGCCCCTACGGGTTGACTAGCTCAGATACGCAGTATTTT CASSPYGLTSSDTQYF
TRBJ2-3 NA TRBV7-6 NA TGTGCCAGCAGGGGATACACAGATACGCAGTATTTT CASRGYTDTQYF
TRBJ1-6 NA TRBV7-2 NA TGTGCCAGCAGCGAGCGAACAAGAAATTCACCCCTCCACTTT CASSERTRNSPLHF
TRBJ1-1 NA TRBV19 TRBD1 TGTGCCAGTAGACCGGGACAGGGTGTCACTGAAGCTTTCTTT CASRPGQGVTEAFF
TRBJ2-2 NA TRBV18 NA TGTGCCAGCTCACCATCGGGGACGAACACCGGGGAGCTGTTTTTT CASSPSGTNTGELFF
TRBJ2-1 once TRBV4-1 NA TGCGCCAGCAGCCTGGGACTGGGCTCCTACAATGAGCAGTTCTTC CASSLGLGSYNEQFF
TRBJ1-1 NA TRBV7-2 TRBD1 TGTGCCAGCAGCGTCCGACAGGGAGGGTCGGGCACTGAAGCTTTCTTT CASSVRQGGSGTEAFF
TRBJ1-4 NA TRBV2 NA TGTGCCAGCCATGGATTTGAAAAACTGTTTTTT CASHGFEKLFF